These 32 T cell receptor beta chains came from one sample sequenced in a study of Graves' ophthalmopathy and Graves' hyperthyroidism. Investigators amplified TCR beta CDR3 regions from RNA transcripts. Following a first-round RT-PCR that used HTBI primers, a second-round multiplex PCR was carried out. TCRdb independently ran MiXCR on the multiplex PCR reads; one entry per CDR3 protein. The sample records approximately 700,000 distinct CDR3 sequences, about two fifths being singletons. Material for sequencing was peripheral blood. These receptors were taken from an adult man with Graves' ophthalmopathy.

This clonotype came up many times. One end of the junction is discordant with germline, which a read error may explain. The V gene is TRBV25-1, the J gene TRBJ1-6; D perhaps matches TRBD1 (5 bases). The CDR3 is 15 residues long. Germline CDR1 is MGHDK and CDR2 is SYGVNS. CDR3 coding DNA: TGTGCCAGCAGTGAAGGTGGGGGGTATAGTTCACCCCTCCACTTT. Its translation: CASSEGGGYSSPLHF.

As regards this clonotype: A much bigger clone sits one base away, suggesting this may be a read error. The chain combines TRBV10-3 with TRBJ2-2; D may match TRBD1 or TRBD2 (6 bases each). Germline V CDR1 and CDR2: ENHRY, SYGVKD. The CDR3 runs to 15 residues. The CDR3, as DNA: TGTGCCAGCAGTTTCCGGGGGCAGGGGACCGGGGAGCTGTTTTTT. Protein product: CASSFRGQGTGELFF.

This clonotype was counted ten times or more. This rearrangement joins TRBV19 to TRBJ1-1; D not resolved. The CDR3 totals 13 residues. The ends were cut back, 1 base at V and 12 bases at J, with 15 bases in the middle. CDR1 is LNHDA, CDR2 SQIVND, per germline (reference sequence). The CDR3 coding sequence is TGTGCCAGTAGTATAGTCCCCGCGTCAGAAACTTTCTTT. Amino acids: CASSIVPASETFF.

This clonotype was found many times. The chain couples TRBV10-3 to TRBJ1-2; tentative D call: TRBD1 (6 bases). Trimming took 10 bases from V and 3 from J, leaving 18 bases between them. CDR3 length: 14 amino acids. Germline V gene lookup returns CDR1 ENHRY and CDR2 SYGVKD. CDR3 coding DNA: TGTGCCAGTTCGCCGTGGGGGGCGGACTATGGCTACACCTTC. This codes for CASSPWGADYGYTF.

About this clonotype itself: The junction and the germline gene differ at one end; a read error may be behind it. The V call is TRBV7-2, the J call TRBJ2-7, with TRBD1 matching over 7 bases. The CDR3 length is 13 residues. Looked up from germline, CDR1 is SGHTA and CDR2 is FQGNSA. The CDR3 loop reads CASSYRGAYEEYF. The CDR3 DNA reads as TGTGCCAGCAGCTACAGGGGTGCATACGAGGAGTACTTC. Based on the CDR3 plus reference TRBV7-2 and TRBJ2-7, the full variable domain is GAGVSQSPSNKVTEKGKDVELRCDPISGHTALYWYRQSLGQGLEFLIYFQGNSAPDKSGLPSDRFSAERTGGSVSTLTIQRTQQEDSAVYLCASSYRGAYEEYFGPGTRLTVT.

This clonotype was observed at least ten times. V and J are TRBV2 and TRBJ1-2; TRBD1 is a possible D gene (6 bases). Germline-derived CDR1 and CDR2 are SNHLY and FYNNEI. The CDR3 runs 14 residues. The V and J ends lost 2 bases and 2 bases respectively, with 9 bases between them. The CDR3 coding sequence is TGTGCCAGCAGTGAATGGGACACCAACTATGGCTACACCTTC. Its protein is CASSEWDTNYGYTF. The full variable domain, completed using reference TRBV2 and TRBJ1-2, is EPEVTQTPSHQVTQMGQEVILRCVPISNHLYFYWYRQILGQKVEFLVSFYNNEISEKSEIFDDQFSVERPDGSNFTLKIRSTKLEDSAMYFCASSEWDTNYGYTFGSGTRLTVV.

This rearrangement joins TRBV11-3 to TRBJ1-1; 10 nucleotides line up with TRBD1. The CDR3 has 14 amino acids. Germline V CDR1 and CDR2: SGHNT, YENEEA. The junction had 5 bases not matched to a gene; V was cut back by 3 bases and J by 7 bases. CDR3: CASSFRTGGGEAFF. The CDR3 DNA sequence: TGTGCCAGCAGCTTCCGGACAGGGGGTGGTGAAGCTTTCTTT.

The chain joins TRBV20-1 to TRBJ1-5; D is unclear. CDR1 is DFQATT and CDR2 is SNEGSKA in the germline V gene (reference sequence). The CDR3 sequence is 16 residues long. V lost 5 bases and J 3 bases, leaving 20 bases between the germline ends. CDR3 DNA sequence: TGCAGTGCTCAAAACCCCGTTGGGCAGCTCAATCAGCCCCAGCATTTT. Encoded protein: CSAQNPVGQLNQPQHF.

The V gene is TRBV6-1, the J gene TRBJ1-5, with TRBD1 identical over 7 bases. CDR1 is MNHNS and CDR2 is SASEGT in the germline V gene. The CDR3 has 14 amino acids. The ends lost 7 bases at V and 9 bases at J; junction bases unmatched: 12. CDR3 bases: TGTGCCAGCACTCGAGGGGAGGGGGCACGGCCCCAGCATTTT. Protein: CASTRGEGARPQHF.

J is TRBJ2-5 and V is TRBV4-1, with a weak D call TRBD1 (5 bases). V gave up 0 bases and J gave up 7 bases, with 15 bases separating them. The germline CDR1 and CDR2 sequences are MGHRA and YSYEKL. CDR3 length equals 15 residues. The chain's CDR3 is CASSQDPVGVATQYF. CDR3 coding DNA: TGCGCCAGCAGCCAAGATCCTGTAGGGGTCGCGACCCAGTACTTC.

The genes are TRBV29-1 and TRBJ2-5; 7 bases line up with TRBD2. The J segment lost 7 bases and the V segment lost 4 bases, leaving 6 bases of the junction unmatched. CDR1 is SQVTM, CDR2 ANQGSEA, per germline. The CDR3 has 12 residues. For the CDR3, the DNA is TGCAGCGTTGGGACTAGTTTTGGGACCCAGTACTTC. Translation gives CSVGTSFGTQYF.

The table lists this clonotype with many counts. This chain connects TRBV29-1 to TRBJ1-1; 9 bases align to TRBD1. In germline, CDR1 is SQVTM, CDR2 ANQGSEA. The CDR3 consists of 12 residues. The CDR3 loop reads CRGDRVNTEAFF. CDR3 DNA: TGCAGGGGGGACAGGGTGAACACTGAAGCTTTCTTT.

J is TRBJ2-5 and V is TRBV29-1; TRBD1 aligns across 8 bases. The ends lost 6 bases at V and 5 bases at J; junction bases unmatched: 8. This CDR3 region has 13 residues. Germline values: CDR1 SQVTM, CDR2 ANQGSEA. CDR3: CSVLGQGVETQYF. DNA of the CDR3: TGCAGCGTGCTCGGACAGGGAGTTGAGACCCAGTACTTC.

This clonotype has just one count. The gene calls are TRBV10-3 and TRBJ1-6; D gene unclear. Per the germline V gene, CDR1 is ENHRY and CDR2 is SYGVKD. V shed 6 bases and J shed 7 bases, with 13 bases lying between them. The CDR3 is 14 residues long. The DNA of the CDR3 is TGTGCCATCAGCCAATGGAGATCGAATTCACCCCTCCACTTT. As protein: CAISQWRSNSPLHF.

This clonotype turned up a few times. The V call is TRBV9, the J call TRBJ1-2, with D perhaps matching TRBD1 (5 bases). Germline V gene lookup returns CDR1 SGDLS and CDR2 YYNGEE. V was trimmed by 0 bases and J by 2 bases, leaving 11 bases between them. The CDR3 totals 15 residues. In nucleotides, the CDR3 is TGTGCCAGCAGCGTAGCCTCAGGGCCCAACTATGGCTACACCTTC. Its protein product is CASSVASGPNYGYTF.

As concerns this clonotype: Sequence at one end of the junction differs from germline and may be a read error. This rearrangement joins TRBV4-3 to TRBJ2-7; 7 bases are shared with TRBD1. The CDR3 extends over 14 amino acids. CDR1 LGHNA and CDR2 YSLEER come from the germline V gene. The CDR3 protein is CASSQGGGSYEQDF. CDR3 DNA: TGCGCCAGCAGCCAAGGAGGGGGCTCCTACGAGCAGGACTTC.

The chain joins TRBV29-1 to TRBJ2-3; the D gene is possibly TRBD1 (6 bases). The CDR3 loop spans 18 amino acids. The V gene lost 6 bases and the J gene lost 3 bases, with 28 bases spanning the gap. Germline loops: CDR1 SQVTM, CDR2 ANQGSEA. The CDR3 protein is CSVNQQGPLDPTTDTQYF. Written as DNA, the CDR3 is TGCAGCGTAAACCAACAGGGCCCGCTCGATCCAACGACAGATACGCAGTATTTT.

This clonotype was picked up many times. This chain links TRBV19 with TRBJ1-1, with unresolved D. The CDR3 has 13 amino acids. The V end was cut by 7 bases, the J end by 5 bases, with 14 bases between. Germline V gene sequence: CDR1 LNHDA, CDR2 SQIVND (reference sequence). Here the CDR3 reads CASTSRGRTEAFF. The DNA for the CDR3 is TGTGCCAGTACTTCCCGGGGAAGGACTGAAGCTTTCTTT.

This clonotype was counted only a few times. V usage is TRBV19 and J usage is TRBJ1-1, with unresolved D. V was clipped by 2 bases and J by 2 bases, with 12 bases between them. The CDR3 has 15 residues. The germline V gene encodes CDR1 LNHDA and CDR2 SQIVND (reference sequence). The CDR3 spells CASSIWPGQNTEAFF. CDR3 nucleotides: TGTGCCAGTAGTATATGGCCCGGCCAAAACACTGAAGCTTTCTTT.

The rearrangement uses TRBV10-3 and TRBJ2-5; TRBD1 agrees at 7 bases. Germline V lookup: CDR1 ENHRY, CDR2 SYGVKD. This CDR3 contains 15 residues. After removal of 5 bases from V and 1 base from J, the junction contained 7 bases not matched to a gene. As DNA, the CDR3 is TGTGCCATCAGTCCAACAACAGGGGTCCAAGAGACCCAGTACTTC. Encoded protein: CAISPTTGVQETQYF.

This clonotype was seen ten or more times. The chain combines TRBV19 with TRBJ2-7; maybe TRBD2 (6 bases). V was shortened by 6 bases and J by 3 bases, with 18 bases between the two germline ends. Germline V lookup: CDR1 LNHDA, CDR2 SQIVND (reference sequence). The CDR3 extends over 15 amino acids. The CDR3 nucleotides read TGTGCCAGTAGACCGGGACTTTCGAATTACTACGAGCAGTACTTC. Its translation: CASRPGLSNYYEQYF.

This clonotype has ten or more counts. The V gene is TRBV19, the J gene TRBJ2-7, with 8 bases fitting TRBD2. The CDR3 consists of 13 residues. The V segment lost 3 bases and the J segment 6 bases; nucleotides outside the gene matches: 4. The germline gives CDR1 LNHDA, CDR2 SQIVND (reference sequence). CDR3 DNA: TGTGCCAGTAGTATTCTAGCGGGTCGCGAGCAGTACTTC. This encodes CASSILAGREQYF.

This clonotype was detected only a few times. The rearrangement uses TRBV2 and TRBJ2-2, with D possibly being TRBD1 (6 bases). The CDR3 extends over 15 amino acids. From germline, CDR1 is SNHLY and CDR2 FYNNEI. Trimming removed 5 bases at V and 3 bases at J, with 13 bases between. CDR3 nucleotides: TGTGCCAGCAGTCATAACAGGGACCACACCGGGGAGCTGTTTTTT. It yields the protein CASSHNRDHTGELFF.

This clonotype was observed at least ten times. The J gene is TRBJ2-5, the V gene TRBV10-3; TRBD2 aligns across 7 bases. J gave up 6 bases and V 11 bases, and 15 bases lay outside the gene matches. There are 14 residues in the CDR3. The germline V gene has CDR1 ENHRY and CDR2 SYGVKD. CDR3 amino acids: CAASGEGIGQTQYF. CDR3 nucleotide sequence: TGTGCCGCCTCCGGGGAGGGAATTGGACAGACCCAGTACTTC.

This clonotype was seen many times. This chain uses TRBV19 with TRBJ1-5; D is perhaps TRBD1 (6 bases). CDR3 size: 14 residues. The ends were cut back, 2 bases at V and 8 bases at J, with 13 bases in the middle. Germline lookup yields CDR1 LNHDA and CDR2 SQIVND (reference sequence). DNA for the CDR3: TGTGCCAGTAGTATATCCCTGACAGGCAAGCCCCAGCATTTT. This sequence encodes CASSISLTGKPQHF.

The chain employs TRBV4-3 and TRBJ2-7; tentative D call: TRBD2 (5 bases). Germline V gene sequence: CDR1 LGHNA, CDR2 YSLEER. This CDR3 comprises 15 residues. V lost 1 base and J lost 3, with 13 bases in between. The CDR3 nucleotides read TGCGCCAGCAGCCAAGTTGGAGCGGCCAACTACGAGCAGTACTTC. It specifies CASSQVGAANYEQYF.

The chain couples TRBV7-9 to TRBJ1-2, with D tentatively TRBD1 (5 bases). Trimming removed 4 bases at V and 8 bases at J, with 17 bases between. Germline V gene sequence: CDR1 SEHNR, CDR2 FQNEAQ (reference sequence). The CDR3 has 14 amino acids. The CDR3 nucleotides read TGTGCCAGCAGCTCCCGGGACGGGGACGGGGGCTACACCTTC. This sequence encodes CASSSRDGDGGYTF.

V is TRBV9 and J is TRBJ2-5; 9 positions match TRBD1. Per germline, CDR1 SGDLS and CDR2 YYNGEE. The J segment lost 4 bases and the V segment lost 3 bases, leaving 7 bases of the junction unmatched. The CDR3 covers 15 residues. The CDR3 DNA reads as TGTGCCAGCAGCGAGGGGACAGGGATCGGAGAGACCCAGTACTTC. Translating it yields CASSEGTGIGETQYF. The full variable domain, in which reference TRBV9 and TRBJ2-5 provide the parts outside the CDR3, is DSGVTQTPKHLITATGQRVTLRCSPRSGDLSVYWYQQSLDQGLQFLIQYYNGEERAKGNILERFSAQQFPDLHSELNLSSLELGDSALYFCASSEGTGIGETQYFGPGTRLLVL.

In this sample, this clonotype turned up many times. J is TRBJ1-4 and V is TRBV9, with D possibly being TRBD1 (5 bases). The CDR3 has 17 residues. Trimming stripped 4 bases from V and 4 bases from J, with 20 bases between. CDR1 is SGDLS and CDR2 is YYNGEE in the germline V gene. In DNA form, the CDR3 reads TGTGCCAGCAGCTCTCCCAGCATGGGGGGACTTAATGAAAAACTGTTTTTT. Its translation is CASSSPSMGGLNEKLFF. The full variable domain, in which reference TRBV9 and TRBJ1-4 provide the parts outside the CDR3, is DSGVTQTPKHLITATGQRVTLRCSPRSGDLSVYWYQQSLDQGLQFLIQYYNGEERAKGNILERFSAQQFPDLHSELNLSSLELGDSALYFCASSSPSMGGLNEKLFFGSGTQLSVL.

This clonotype was counted many times. The gene calls are TRBV20-1 and TRBJ1-2; D uncertain. CDR1 DFQATT and CDR2 SNEGSKA come from the germline V gene (reference sequence). This CDR3 contains 11 residues. V was trimmed by 6 bases and J by 4 bases, leaving 9 bases between them. Here the CDR3 reads CSAYESYGYTF. The CDR3 DNA is TGCAGTGCCTATGAATCCTATGGCTACACCTTC.

On this clonotype: The conserved phenylalanine or tryptophan is not found at the CDR3 terminus, so this likely reflects a read error. This chain connects TRBV10-2 to TRBJ1-6, with a weak D call TRBD1 (6 bases). CDR3 length equals 16 residues. Germline loops: CDR1 WSHSY, CDR2 SAAADI. In DNA, the CDR3 is TGTGCCAGCAGTTACTCGATGACAGGCTATAATTCACCCCTCCACCTT. This translates into CASSYSMTGYNSPLHL.

This clonotype has ten or more counts. The CDR3 sequence is CASSPYTGELFF. CDR3 DNA: TGTGCCAGTAGTCCGTACACCGGGGAGCTGTTTTTT. The chain is built from TRBV7-8 and TRBJ2-2; D is undetermined. CDR1 and CDR2 (germline): SGHVS, FQNEAQ. V lost 9 bases and J 3 bases, leaving 8 bases between the germline ends. The CDR3 consists of 12 residues.